This T cell receptor beta chain was sequenced for a study of early T cells in non-severe SARS-CoV-2 infection. Across the whole study: Sequencing input comprised bulk RNA from unsorted whole blood; chain pairing was not available.

This clonotype was counted between two and nine times. This CDR3 has 14 amino acids. The V end lost 7 bases, the J end lost 1 base, and 14 bases lay between the germline ends. The germline V gene encodes CDR1 MNHEY and CDR2 SVGAGI. TCRdb passed the 5' RACE reads through MiXCR, listing each CDR3 protein once. Seen here are around 82,000 distinct CDR3 sequences, around 11% observed once, and the top ten hold around 4.7%. What was sequenced was whole blood. This TCR was recovered from an adult who was a healthcare worker with PCR-confirmed SARS-CoV-2 infection or an uninfected control (not recorded which). The chain couples TRBV6-5 to TRBJ2-7; D possibly corresponds to TRBD2 (6 bases). The CDR3 DNA reads as TGTGCCAGCAACCAACGGGAGTCATCCTACGAGCAGTACTTC. Translated: CASNQRESSYEQYF.